Listed here is a single T cell receptor beta chain. These data belong to a study of blood T cell repertoires in COVID-19. Background on the study: COVID-19 samples collected from the United States, Italy and Spain covered acute and convalescent phases. PBMCs, B-cell-depleted T cells, or T cells provided the cDNA or gDNA that made up the material.

Original methodology: Reference gene primer amplification yielded estimated nucleated cell counts. The table came from immunoSEQ multiplex PCR; TCRdb's copy has only in-frame clones and leaves some out. Clonal size and the V and J genes are those of that table, whereas D and trimming came from the DNA. This sample carries over 250,000 clones, around four fifths of them seen once, and the ten largest clones take 8% to 9.5%. This CDR3 is built from 16 residues. With 0 bases removed from V and 0 bases from J, the gap between germline ends came to 8 bases. Germline assignment: CDR1 LGHNA and CDR2 YNFKEQ.

The chain combines TRBV4-2 with TRBJ1-4; no reliable D call. This clonotype originated in a woman aged 45-65 years who had recovered from COVID-19. Material for sequencing was peripheral blood. The CDR3 DNA reads TGTGCCAGCAGCCAAGATGGGAGTGCAACTAATGAAAAACTGTTTTTT. It codes for CASSQDGSATNEKLFF.